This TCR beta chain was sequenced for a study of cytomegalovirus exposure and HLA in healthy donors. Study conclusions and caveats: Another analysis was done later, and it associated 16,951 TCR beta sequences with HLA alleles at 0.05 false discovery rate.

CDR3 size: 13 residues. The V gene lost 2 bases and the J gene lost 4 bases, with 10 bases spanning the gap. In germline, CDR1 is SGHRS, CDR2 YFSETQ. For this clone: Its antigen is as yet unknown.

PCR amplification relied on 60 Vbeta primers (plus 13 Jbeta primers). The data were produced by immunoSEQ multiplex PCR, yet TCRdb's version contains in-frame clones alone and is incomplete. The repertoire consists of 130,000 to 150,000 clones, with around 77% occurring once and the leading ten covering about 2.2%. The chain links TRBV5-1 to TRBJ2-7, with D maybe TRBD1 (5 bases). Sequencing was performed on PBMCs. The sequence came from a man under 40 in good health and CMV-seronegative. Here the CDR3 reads CASSFGSGYEQYF. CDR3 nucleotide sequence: TGCGCCAGCAGCTTCGGCTCAGGGTACGAGCAGTACTTC. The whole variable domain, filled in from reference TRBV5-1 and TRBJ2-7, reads KAGVTQTPRYLIKTRGQQVTLSCSPISGHRSVSWYQQTPGQGLQFLFEYFSETQRNKGNFPGRFSGRQFSNSRSEMNVSTLELGDSALYLCASSFGSGYEQYFGPGTRLTVT.